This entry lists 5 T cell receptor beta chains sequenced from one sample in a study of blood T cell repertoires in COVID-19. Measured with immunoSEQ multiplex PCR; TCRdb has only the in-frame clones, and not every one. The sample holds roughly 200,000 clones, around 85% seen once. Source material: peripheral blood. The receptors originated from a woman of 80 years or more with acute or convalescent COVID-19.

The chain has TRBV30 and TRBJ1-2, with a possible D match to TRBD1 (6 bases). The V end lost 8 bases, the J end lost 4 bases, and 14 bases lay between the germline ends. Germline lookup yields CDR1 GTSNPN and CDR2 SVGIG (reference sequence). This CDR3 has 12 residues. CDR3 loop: CAQLGGAYGYTF. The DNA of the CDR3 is TGTGCCCAGCTAGGGGGAGCCTATGGCTACACCTTC. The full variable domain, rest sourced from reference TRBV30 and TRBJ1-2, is SQTIHQWPATLVQPVGSPLSLECTVEGTSNPNLYWYRQAAGRGLQLLFYSVGIGQISSEVPQNLSASRPQDRQFILSSKKLLLSDSGFYLCAQLGGAYGYTFGSGTRLTVV.

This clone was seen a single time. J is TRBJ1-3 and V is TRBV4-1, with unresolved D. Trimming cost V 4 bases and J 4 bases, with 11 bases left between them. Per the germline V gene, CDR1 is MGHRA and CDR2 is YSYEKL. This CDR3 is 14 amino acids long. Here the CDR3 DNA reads TGCGCCAGCAGCCCAGGACTAAGGGGAAACACCATATATTTT. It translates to CASSPGLRGNTIYF.

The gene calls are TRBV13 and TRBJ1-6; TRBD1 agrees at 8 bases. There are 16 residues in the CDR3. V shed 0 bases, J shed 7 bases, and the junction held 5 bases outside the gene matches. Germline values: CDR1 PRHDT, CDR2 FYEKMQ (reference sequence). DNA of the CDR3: TGTGCCAGCAGCTTAGGCCGAGGACAGGGAAATTCACCCCTCCACTTT. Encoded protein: CASSLGRGQGNSPLHF.

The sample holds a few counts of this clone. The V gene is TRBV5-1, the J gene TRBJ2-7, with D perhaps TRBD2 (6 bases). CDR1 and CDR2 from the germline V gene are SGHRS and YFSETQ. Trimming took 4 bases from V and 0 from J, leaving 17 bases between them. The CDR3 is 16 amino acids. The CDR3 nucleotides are TGCGCCAGCAGCCCGAGGGTGGAGGGAGCCTCCTACGAGCAGTACTTC. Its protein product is CASSPRVEGASYEQYF.

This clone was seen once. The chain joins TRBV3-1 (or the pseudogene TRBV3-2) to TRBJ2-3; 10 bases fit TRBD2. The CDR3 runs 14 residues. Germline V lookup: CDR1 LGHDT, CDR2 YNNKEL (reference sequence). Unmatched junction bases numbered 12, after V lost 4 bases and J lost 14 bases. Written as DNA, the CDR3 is TGTGCCAGCAGCCCGGGAGGTAGCGGGGGGTCTGCGTATTTT. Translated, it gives CASSPGGSGGSAYF.